These 29 T cell receptor beta chains came from one sample sequenced in a study of vaccination and CD4 T cells after COVID-19. The study sequenced cultured CD4+ T cell DNA using the Oncomine TCR Beta short-read assay. Using its own MiXCR run on the PCR reads, TCRdb lists one record per CDR3 protein. The data contain some 18,000 distinct CDR3 sequences, 55% to 70% of them seen just once; the ten biggest clones take up around 10%. The antigens these receptors bind are not known. Treatment here: approximately 10-day PBMC culture with coronavirus spike peptide pools or control peptides (ViraFEST assay). Material: CD4+ T cells from blood, cultured in vitro, obtained after SARS-CoV-2 vaccination. The receptors derive from a human donor who had recovered from COVID-19.

The chain joins TRBV20-1 to TRBJ1-5; 9 bases fit TRBD1. The CDR3 loop spans 14 amino acids. Germline CDR1 reads DFQATT; CDR2 reads SNEGSKA (reference sequence). V was pared by 5 bases and J by 3 bases, with 5 bases of the junction left unmatched. The CDR3: CSAPQGATNQPQHF. The CDR3 DNA sequence: TGCAGTGCTCCACAGGGGGCGACCAATCAGCCCCAGCATTTT.

Here the CDR3 reads CASSSWAAGDYEQYF. CDR3 in DNA: TGTGCCAGCAGTTCCTGGGCAGCGGGGGACTACGAGCAGTACTTC. This sequence joins TRBV12-3 or TRBV12-4 and TRBJ2-7, with TRBD2 matching over 8 bases. CDR3 length equals 15 residues. J gave up 3 bases and V 4 bases, and 8 bases lay outside the gene matches.

This chain uses TRBV7-2 with TRBJ1-6; D is possibly TRBD1 (6 bases). The germline CDR1 and CDR2 sequences are SGHTA and FQGNSA. Trimming stripped 5 bases from V and 5 bases from J, with 7 bases between. The CDR3 is 13 residues long. The CDR3 here is CASSGDNNSPLHF. The CDR3 DNA reads as TGTGCCAGCAGCGGGGACAATAATTCACCCCTCCACTTT.

The gene calls are TRBV20-1 and TRBJ1-1, with TRBD1 matching over 8 bases. This CDR3 spans 13 amino acids. Per the germline V gene, CDR1 is DFQATT and CDR2 is SNEGSKA (reference sequence). The J segment lost 11 bases and the V segment lost 1 base, leaving 9 bases of the junction unmatched. CDR3: CSARAGGAGHAFF. Here the CDR3 DNA reads TGCAGTGCTAGAGCAGGGGGCGCGGGGCACGCTTTCTTT.

The rearrangement links TRBV20-1 to TRBJ1-2; D is uncertain. The CDR3 is 12 residues long. From germline, CDR1 is DFQATT and CDR2 SNEGSKA (reference sequence). V lost 3 bases and J 0 bases, leaving 5 bases between the germline ends. The CDR3 DNA reads as TGCAGTGCTAGTAAAACTAACTATGGCTACACCTTC. Amino acids: CSASKTNYGYTF.

This clonotype was counted between two and nine times. The gene calls are TRBV20-1 and TRBJ1-2; possibly TRBD1 for D (6 bases). Germline assignment: CDR1 DFQATT and CDR2 SNEGSKA (reference sequence). CDR3 length equals 14 residues. V lost 2 bases and J 4 bases, leaving 14 bases between the germline ends. CDR3 amino acids: CSARPPRGIYGYTF. The CDR3, as DNA: TGCAGTGCTAGACCTCCGAGGGGGATCTATGGCTACACCTTC.

The J gene is TRBJ1-6, the V gene TRBV12-3 or TRBV12-4; D remains ambiguous. The CDR3 has 13 amino acids. Trimming took 3 bases from V and 5 from J, leaving 5 bases between them. Here the CDR3 reads CASSLTDNSPLHF. CDR3 DNA: TGTGCCAGCAGTTTGACTGATAATTCACCCCTCCACTTT.

The rearrangement uses TRBV12-3 or TRBV12-4 and TRBJ1-2, with no clear D. V was pared by 1 base and J by 0 bases, with 6 bases between. The CDR3 sequence is 14 residues long. CDR3 coding DNA: TGTGCCAGCAGTTTAGGCAATTCTAACTATGGCTACACCTTC. It yields the protein CASSLGNSNYGYTF.

The V and J genes are TRBV11-2 and TRBJ1-2; TRBD1 matches 7 bases. J was trimmed by 2 bases and V by 5 bases; bases with no gene match: 11. This CDR3 comprises 16 residues. The V gene's germline CDR1 is SGHAT and CDR2 FQNNGV. The CDR3 protein is CASSPSQGGLNYGYTF. Written as DNA, the CDR3 is TGTGCCAGCAGCCCCTCACAAGGGGGCCTCAACTATGGCTACACCTTC.

The chain combines TRBV20-1 with TRBJ2-2; D gene unclear. The V end lost 3 bases, the J end lost 3 bases, and 5 bases lay between the germline ends. Germline V gives CDR1 DFQATT, CDR2 SNEGSKA (reference sequence). The CDR3 runs to 12 residues. CDR3 loop: CSARRDTGELFF. CDR3 in DNA: TGCAGTGCTAGGCGTGACACCGGGGAGCTGTTTTTT.

The CDR3 here is CASSDNRNQPQHF. The CDR3 nucleotides read TGTGCCAGCTCAGACAACCGGAATCAGCCCCAGCATTTT. This chain links TRBV2 with TRBJ1-5; D not resolved. The V gene's germline CDR1 is SNHLY and CDR2 FYNNEI. The CDR3 sequence is 13 residues long. The V gene lost 8 bases and the J gene lost 4 bases, with 12 bases spanning the gap.

This clonotype was detected only once. This chain connects TRBV6-1 to TRBJ2-2; TRBD1 or TRBD2 may be the D gene (6 bases each). This CDR3 has 15 residues. V was clipped by 6 bases and J by 6 bases, with 17 bases between them. Germline CDR1 is MNHNS and CDR2 is SASEGT. The CDR3 DNA sequence: TGTGCCAGCAGCCAAATGGGGGGCAGGGCCGGGGAGCTGTTTTTT. It encodes CASSQMGGRAGELFF.

This clonotype occurred a few times. The genes are TRBV7-9 and TRBJ2-5; 12 bases match TRBD2. Trimming took 0 bases from V and 2 from J; bases not matched to a gene: 1. The germline CDR1 and CDR2 sequences are SEHNR and FQNEAQ (reference sequence). The CDR3 extends over 16 amino acids. Here the CDR3 DNA reads TGTGCCAGCAGCTTAGCCCTAGCGGGGGGGCAAGAGACCCAGTACTTC. Translation: CASSLALAGGQETQYF.

This clonotype showed up just a few times. The gene calls are TRBV20-1 and TRBJ2-3; 7 bases are a match to TRBD1. Germline V CDR1 and CDR2: DFQATT, SNEGSKA (reference sequence). J was trimmed by 1 base and V by 5 bases; bases with no gene match: 3. This CDR3 has 13 amino acids. This CDR3 reads CSAPQGGTDTQYF. CDR3 coding DNA: TGCAGTGCTCCTCAGGGGGGCACAGATACGCAGTATTTT.

V and J are TRBV19 and TRBJ1-2; D is unclear. This CDR3 contains 11 residues. Per germline, CDR1 LNHDA and CDR2 SQIVND (reference sequence). V was trimmed by 6 bases and J by 14 bases, leaving 16 bases between them. The CDR3 loop reads CASSSWPEWTF. The CDR3 DNA follows: TGTGCCAGTAGCAGCTGGCCGGAGTGGACCTTC.

This clonotype was seen more than once but under ten times. The CDR3 DNA follows: TGTGCCAGTAGTATCCTCGGACAGGGAGCTAACTATGGCTACACCTTC. Translation: CASSILGQGANYGYTF. The rearrangement uses TRBV19 and TRBJ1-2, with 8 bases matching TRBD1. This CDR3 spans 16 amino acids. From germline, CDR1 is LNHDA and CDR2 SQIVND (reference sequence). Trimming took 3 bases from V and 0 from J; bases not matched to a gene: 6.

The rearrangement uses TRBV10-1 and TRBJ1-1; tentative D call: TRBD1 (5 bases). The germline V gene encodes CDR1 WNHNN and CDR2 SYGVQD (reference sequence). This CDR3 spans 13 amino acids. Trimming removed 4 bases from V and 7 bases from J, with 13 bases in between. The CDR3 reads CASSGLGQGEAFF. The CDR3 DNA follows: TGCGCCAGCAGTGGCCTCGGTCAGGGTGAAGCTTTCTTT.

This clonotype was seen once. The chain uses TRBV5-6 and TRBJ2-7; either TRBD1 or TRBD2 may supply D (5 bases each). Germline V CDR1 and CDR2: SGHDT, YYEEEE. This CDR3 spans 14 amino acids. V was pared by 2 bases and J by 2 bases, with 11 bases between. The CDR3 sequence is CASSFSGQTYEQYF. The CDR3 DNA follows: TGTGCCAGCAGCTTCAGCGGACAAACCTACGAGCAGTACTTC.

This clonotype was counted a few times. V and J are TRBV7-2 and TRBJ1-5, with D perhaps TRBD1 (6 bases). Germline V gene lookup returns CDR1 SGHTA and CDR2 FQGNSA. Trimming shortened V by 5 bases and J by 4 bases, and 12 bases separated the two germline ends. The CDR3 totals 14 residues. The CDR3 DNA is TGTGCCAGCAGCCTACAGGGTAGTAATCAGCCCCAGCATTTT. Translation gives CASSLQGSNQPQHF.

The V gene is TRBV6-1, the J gene TRBJ2-5; maybe TRBD1 (6 bases). This CDR3 spans 15 amino acids. From germline, CDR1 is MNHNS and CDR2 SASEGT. Trimming shortened V by 2 bases and J by 2 bases, and 12 bases separated the two germline ends. The CDR3 spells CASSEQWGPQETQYF. The CDR3, as DNA: TGTGCCAGCAGTGAACAGTGGGGGCCGCAAGAGACCCAGTACTTC.

The chain links TRBV27 to TRBJ1-4; TRBD1 is a possible D gene (5 bases). The CDR3 is 14 residues long. V shed 5 bases and J shed 4 bases, with 11 bases lying between them. From germline, CDR1 is MNHEY and CDR2 SMNVEV (reference sequence). DNA of the CDR3: TGTGCCAGCAGTCCGGGACGGATTAATGAAAAACTGTTTTTT. Translated, it gives CASSPGRINEKLFF.

V gene TRBV7-2 combines with J gene TRBJ2-5; D gene uncertain. The CDR3 runs to 14 residues. Looked up from germline, CDR1 is SGHTA and CDR2 is FQGNSA. V was trimmed by 5 bases and J by 1 base, leaving 11 bases between them. CDR3 DNA: TGTGCCAGCAGCCGAGGCGCGATCCAAGAGACCCAGTACTTC. Amino acids: CASSRGAIQETQYF. The full variable domain, rest sourced from reference TRBV7-2 and TRBJ2-5, is GAGVSQSPSNKVTEKGKDVELRCDPISGHTALYWYRQSLGQGLEFLIYFQGNSAPDKSGLPSDRFSAERTGGSVSTLTIQRTQQEDSAVYLCASSRGAIQETQYFGPGTRLLVL.

The chain is built from TRBV20-1 and TRBJ1-2; 9 bases are shared with TRBD1. Germline trimming cut 5 bases from V and 4 bases from J; bases unmatched to any gene: 5. The CDR3 is 13 amino acids. Germline CDR1 DFQATT, CDR2 SNEGSKA (reference sequence). The CDR3 region has the DNA TGCAGTGCTCCGGGACAGGGAGGCTATGGCTACACCTTC. Translated: CSAPGQGGYGYTF.

CDR3 nucleotides: TGTGCCAGCAGTGAAGAGCGGGGCCAAGAGACCCAGTACTTC. This codes for CASSEERGQETQYF. The chain uses TRBV2 and TRBJ2-5, with 7 nucleotides matching TRBD2. The V gene's germline CDR1 is SNHLY and CDR2 FYNNEI. V dropped 1 base and J dropped 1; count of bases not matched to a gene: 0. The CDR3 runs to 14 residues.

This clonotype has a handful of counts. The chain employs TRBV7-9 and TRBJ2-5; no clear D gene. Germline assignment: CDR1 SEHNR and CDR2 FQNEAQ (reference sequence). This CDR3 contains 15 residues. The V gene lost 3 bases and the J gene lost 2 bases, with 13 bases spanning the gap. This CDR3 reads CASSLLGSAQETQYF. The CDR3 DNA reads as TGTGCCAGCAGCTTGTTAGGGTCAGCTCAAGAGACCCAGTACTTC.

This clonotype has just a few counts. This chain connects TRBV6-2 or TRBV6-3 to TRBJ1-6; D remains unclear. Looked up from germline, CDR1 is MNHEY and CDR2 is SVGEGT. CDR3 length: 18 amino acids. Trimming took off 7 bases at V and 6 bases at J, with 25 bases between the two ends. CDR3 DNA: TGTGCCAGCATTGACCGGCGAACGGAGACCGGATCTAATTCACCCCTCCACTTT. Protein: CASIDRRTETGSNSPLHF.

This chain links TRBV7-3 with TRBJ2-3; the D is unclear. This CDR3 is 16 amino acids long. CDR1 is SGHTA, CDR2 FQGTGA, per germline. Trimming pared 5 bases from V and 1 base from J, leaving 16 bases between. This chain's CDR3 is CASSPLTGGGTDTQYF. The CDR3 DNA follows: TGTGCCAGCAGCCCCCTTACCGGCGGCGGCACAGATACGCAGTATTTT. Complete variable domain (other parts from reference TRBV7-3 and TRBJ2-3): GAGVSQTPSNKVTEKGKYVELRCDPISGHTALYWYRQSLGQGPEFLIYFQGTGAADDSGLPNDRFFAVRPEGSVSTLKIQRTERGDSAVYLCASSPLTGGGTDTQYFGPGTRLTVL.

This clonotype occurred a few times. This chain links TRBV30 with TRBJ1-6, with 7 nucleotides matching TRBD1. The germline V gene has CDR1 GTSNPN and CDR2 SVGIG (reference sequence). V dropped 0 bases and J dropped 4; count of bases not matched to a gene: 6. The CDR3 length is 16 residues. This CDR3 is CAWSVRKGQYNSPLHF. The CDR3 DNA reads as TGTGCCTGGAGTGTCCGAAAGGGACAGTATAATTCACCCCTCCACTTT.

This clonotype was picked up one time. J is TRBJ1-1 and V is TRBV19; D is possibly TRBD1 (5 bases). This CDR3 comprises 16 residues. V was pared by 7 bases and J by 0 bases, with 18 bases between. Looked up from germline, CDR1 is LNHDA and CDR2 is SQIVND (reference sequence). The CDR3: CASTLGGVEVNTEAFF. CDR3 sequence (DNA): TGTGCCAGTACCCTGGGGGGGGTGGAAGTGAACACTGAAGCTTTCTTT.